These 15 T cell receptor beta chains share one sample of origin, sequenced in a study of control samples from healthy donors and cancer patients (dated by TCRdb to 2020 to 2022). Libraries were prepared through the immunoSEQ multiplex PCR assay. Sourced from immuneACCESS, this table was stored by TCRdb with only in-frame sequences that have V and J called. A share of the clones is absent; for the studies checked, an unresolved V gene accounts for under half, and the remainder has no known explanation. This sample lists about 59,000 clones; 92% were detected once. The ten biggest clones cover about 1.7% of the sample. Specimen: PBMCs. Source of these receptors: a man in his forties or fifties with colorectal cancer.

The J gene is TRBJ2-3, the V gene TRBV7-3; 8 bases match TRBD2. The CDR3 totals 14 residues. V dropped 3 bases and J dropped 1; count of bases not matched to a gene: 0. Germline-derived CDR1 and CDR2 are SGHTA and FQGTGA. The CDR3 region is CASSFSGGTDTQYF. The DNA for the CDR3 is TGTGCCAGCAGCTTTAGCGGGGGCACAGATACGCAGTATTTT.

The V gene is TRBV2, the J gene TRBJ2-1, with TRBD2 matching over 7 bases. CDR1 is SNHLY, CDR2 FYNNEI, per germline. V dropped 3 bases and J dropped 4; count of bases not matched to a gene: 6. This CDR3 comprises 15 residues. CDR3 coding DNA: TGTGCCAGCAGTGAGGAAGCGGGGACTTACAATGAGCAGTTCTTC. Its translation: CASSEEAGTYNEQFF.

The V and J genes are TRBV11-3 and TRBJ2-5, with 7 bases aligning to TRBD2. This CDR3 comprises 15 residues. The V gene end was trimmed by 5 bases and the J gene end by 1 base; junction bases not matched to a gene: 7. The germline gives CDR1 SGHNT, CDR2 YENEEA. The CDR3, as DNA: TGTGCCAGCAGCCCGGGGGGATCCATCCAAGAGACCCAGTACTTC. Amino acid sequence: CASSPGGSIQETQYF.

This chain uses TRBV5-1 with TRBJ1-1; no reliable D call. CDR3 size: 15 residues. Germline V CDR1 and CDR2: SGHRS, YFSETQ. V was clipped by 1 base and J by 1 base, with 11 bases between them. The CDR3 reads CASSLSAVRNTEAFF. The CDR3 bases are TGCGCCAGCAGCTTGTCAGCGGTGAGGAACACTGAAGCTTTCTTT.

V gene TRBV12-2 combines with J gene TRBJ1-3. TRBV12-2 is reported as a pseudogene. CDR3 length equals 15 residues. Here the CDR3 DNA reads TGTGCAAGTCCCGCCCGGGCAAGCTCTGGAAACACCATATATTTT. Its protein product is CASPARASSGNTIYF.

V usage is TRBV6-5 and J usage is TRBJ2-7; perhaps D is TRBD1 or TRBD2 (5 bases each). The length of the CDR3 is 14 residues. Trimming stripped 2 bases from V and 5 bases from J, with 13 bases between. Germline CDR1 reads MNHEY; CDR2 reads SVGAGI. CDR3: CASSYGTTRDEQYF. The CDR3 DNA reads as TGTGCCAGCAGTTACGGGACGACGAGGGACGAGCAGTACTTC.

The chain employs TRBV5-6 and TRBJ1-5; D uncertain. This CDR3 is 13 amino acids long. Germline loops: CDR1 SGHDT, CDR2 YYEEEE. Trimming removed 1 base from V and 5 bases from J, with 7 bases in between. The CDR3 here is CASSLWGYQPQHF. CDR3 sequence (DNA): TGTGCCAGCAGCTTGTGGGGTTATCAGCCCCAGCATTTT.

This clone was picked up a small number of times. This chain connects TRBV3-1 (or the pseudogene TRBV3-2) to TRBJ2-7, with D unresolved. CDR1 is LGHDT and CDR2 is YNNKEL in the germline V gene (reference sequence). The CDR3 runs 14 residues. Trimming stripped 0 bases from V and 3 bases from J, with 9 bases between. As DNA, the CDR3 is TGTGCCAGCAGCCAAGATAGCCGCGGCTACGAGCAGTACTTC. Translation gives CASSQDSRGYEQYF.

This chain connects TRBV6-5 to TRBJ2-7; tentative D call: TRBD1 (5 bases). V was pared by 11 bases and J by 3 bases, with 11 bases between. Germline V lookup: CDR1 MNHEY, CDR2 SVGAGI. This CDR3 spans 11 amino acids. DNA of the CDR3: TGTGCCTCTGGACAAAACTACGAGCAGTACTTC. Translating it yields CASGQNYEQYF.

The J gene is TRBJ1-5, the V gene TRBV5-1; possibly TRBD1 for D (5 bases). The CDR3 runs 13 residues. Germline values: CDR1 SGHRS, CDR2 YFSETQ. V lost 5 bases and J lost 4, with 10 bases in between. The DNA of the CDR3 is TGCGCCAGCAGTACAGGACTAAATCAGCCCCAGCATTTT. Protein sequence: CASSTGLNQPQHF.

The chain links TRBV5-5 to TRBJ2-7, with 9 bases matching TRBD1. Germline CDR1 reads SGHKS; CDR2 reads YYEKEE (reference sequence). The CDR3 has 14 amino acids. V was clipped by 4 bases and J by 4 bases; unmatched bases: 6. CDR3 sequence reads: CASSKPGQGYEQYF. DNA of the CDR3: TGTGCCAGCAGCAAGCCGGGACAGGGTTACGAGCAGTACTTC.

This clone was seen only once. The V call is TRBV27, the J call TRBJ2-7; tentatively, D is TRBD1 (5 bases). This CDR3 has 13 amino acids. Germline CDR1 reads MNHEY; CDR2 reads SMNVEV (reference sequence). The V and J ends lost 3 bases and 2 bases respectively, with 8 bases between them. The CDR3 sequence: CASSFTGTYEQYF. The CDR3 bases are TGTGCCAGCAGTTTTACAGGAACCTACGAGCAGTACTTC.

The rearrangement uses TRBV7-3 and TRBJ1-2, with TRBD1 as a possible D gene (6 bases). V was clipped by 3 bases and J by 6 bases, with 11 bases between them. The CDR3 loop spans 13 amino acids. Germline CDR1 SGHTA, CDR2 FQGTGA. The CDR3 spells CASSFSRGDGYTF. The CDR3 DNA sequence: TGTGCCAGCAGCTTTTCCAGGGGCGATGGCTACACCTTC.

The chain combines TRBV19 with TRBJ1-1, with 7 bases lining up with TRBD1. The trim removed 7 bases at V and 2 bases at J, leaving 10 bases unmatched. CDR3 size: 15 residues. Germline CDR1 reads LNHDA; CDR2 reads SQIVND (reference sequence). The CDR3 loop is CASTESGTVNTEAFF. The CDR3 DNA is TGTGCCAGTACTGAGTCCGGGACAGTCAACACTGAAGCTTTCTTT. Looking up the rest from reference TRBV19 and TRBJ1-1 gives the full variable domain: DGGITQSPKYLFRKEGQNVTLSCEQNLNHDAMYWYRQDPGQGLRLIYYSQIVNDFQKGDIAEGYSVSREKKESFPLTVTSAQKNPTAFYLCASTESGTVNTEAFFGQGTRLTVV.

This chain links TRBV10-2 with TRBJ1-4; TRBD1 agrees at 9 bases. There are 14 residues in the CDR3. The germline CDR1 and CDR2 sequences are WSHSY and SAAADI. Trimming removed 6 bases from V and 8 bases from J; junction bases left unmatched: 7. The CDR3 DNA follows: TGCGCCAGCAGGGACAGGGGCGCAGGGGAAAAACTGTTTTTT. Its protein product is CASRDRGAGEKLFF.